A single sample gave rise to the 23 T cell receptor beta chains below, sequenced in a study of cytomegalovirus exposure and HLA in healthy donors. 60 Vbeta and 13 Jbeta primers were used in PCR. Data came from immunoSEQ multiplex PCR; TCRdb stores just in-frame clones and leaves some out. Counted here are 90,000 to 130,000 clones, around 85% occurring once; the ten biggest clones make up 6.2%. The source material was PBMCs. The receptors shown here come from a man aged 25 to 40 in good health and CMV-seropositive.

The V gene is TRBV9, the J gene TRBJ1-1; TRBD1 matches at 8 bases. The CDR3 contains 12 residues. The V segment lost 2 bases and the J segment 8 bases; nucleotides outside the gene matches: 2. Germline-derived CDR1 and CDR2 are SGDLS and YYNGEE. CDR3 DNA: TGTGCCAGCAGCGTCGACAGGGGCGAAGCTTTCTTT. This codes for CASSVDRGEAFF.

The chain links TRBV27 to TRBJ2-7, with D maybe TRBD2 (7 bases). This CDR3 has 12 amino acids. CDR1 MNHEY and CDR2 SMNVEV come from the germline V gene (reference sequence). The germline V and J ends were trimmed by 10 bases and 5 bases, with 15 bases remaining between them. The CDR3 nucleotides read TGTGCCACTGGTGGGAGGGGGGACGAGCAGTACTTC. Translating it yields CATGGRGDEQYF.

The rearrangement joins TRBV5-1 to TRBJ2-7; D may be TRBD1 (6 bases). The CDR3 is 13 residues long. Germline assignment: CDR1 SGHRS and CDR2 YFSETQ. The V end lost 2 bases, the J end lost 4 bases, and 10 bases lay between the germline ends. CDR3 sequence (DNA): TGCGCCAGCAGCTTCGAGGGGGAGTACGAGCAGTACTTC. Its protein is CASSFEGEYEQYF.

The CDR3 nucleotides are TGCGCCAGCAGCCGAGGGACAGGGGAAGTGGGAGGCTACACCTTC. Residues: CASSRGTGEVGGYTF. The chain couples TRBV5-1 to TRBJ1-2; 10 nucleotides line up with TRBD1. Per germline, CDR1 SGHRS and CDR2 YFSETQ. CDR3 length: 15 residues. Germline trimming cut 4 bases from V and 8 bases from J; bases unmatched to any gene: 11.

The rearrangement links TRBV28 to TRBJ1-5; D remains unclear. The germline V and J ends were trimmed by 5 bases and 7 bases, with 15 bases remaining between them. Germline V gives CDR1 MDHEN, CDR2 SYDVKM. The CDR3 sequence is 14 residues long. Written as DNA, the CDR3 is TGTGCCAGCAGTAAACTTCGAGCGGACCAGCCCCAGCATTTT. Translating it yields CASSKLRADQPQHF.

The V gene is TRBV7-6, the J gene TRBJ2-2; 12 nucleotides agree with TRBD2. Germline-derived CDR1 and CDR2 are SGHVS and FNYEAQ. The junction had 11 bases not matched to a gene; V was cut back by 5 bases and J by 7 bases. This CDR3 spans 17 amino acids. In DNA, the CDR3 is TGTGCCAGCAGCGCCTACCTAGCGGGGGGGCCCGGCGGGGAGCTGTTTTTT. This encodes CASSAYLAGGPGGELFF.

The chain employs TRBV19 and TRBJ1-1; possibly TRBD1 for D (6 bases). V dropped 8 bases and J dropped 3 bases, with 13 bases sitting between them. CDR1 and CDR2 from the germline V gene are LNHDA and SQIVND (reference sequence). The CDR3 is 13 residues long. CDR3 DNA sequence: TGTGCCAGTCAAAGGGGGTCAGACACTGAAGCTTTCTTT. Amino acid sequence: CASQRGSDTEAFF.

The chain combines TRBV2 with TRBJ2-3; D is perhaps TRBD2 (6 bases). Between the trimmed V and J ends, which lost 5 bases and 7 bases, there was a span of 19 bases. The CDR3 runs 15 residues. Germline CDR1 SNHLY, CDR2 FYNNEI. The CDR3: CASSPGLDGINTQYF. The CDR3 DNA reads as TGTGCCAGCAGTCCGGGACTGGACGGTATCAATACGCAGTATTTT.

The chain is built from TRBV11-3 and TRBJ2-7; the D gene is possibly TRBD1 (5 bases). The ends were cut back, 8 bases at V and 3 bases at J, with 17 bases in the middle. The CDR3 loop spans 14 amino acids. CDR1 is SGHNT, CDR2 YENEEA, per germline. The CDR3, as DNA: TGTGCCAGCGGGGTCGGAAGGGGTGGCTACGAGCAGTACTTC. Protein: CASGVGRGGYEQYF. Together with reference TRBV11-3 and TRBJ2-7, the CDR3 gives the full variable domain: EAGVVQSPRYKIIEKKQPVAFWCNPISGHNTLYWYLQNLGQGPELLIRYENEEAVDDSQLPKDRFSAERLKGVDSTLKIQPAELGDSAVYLCASGVGRGGYEQYFGPGTRLTVT.

V usage is TRBV18 and J usage is TRBJ1-6; D not certain. Germline V gene data show CDR1 as KGHSH and CDR2 as LQKENI. CDR3 length equals 17 residues. Trimming stripped 3 bases from V and 7 bases from J, with 19 bases between. As DNA, the CDR3 is TGTGCCAGCTCACCGGGAGGCGGTTCAGGAGGGAATTCACCCCTCCACTTT. Protein product: CASSPGGGSGGNSPLHF.

The chain employs TRBV15 and TRBJ1-2, with a tentative D call TRBD1 (5 bases). Germline assignment: CDR1 LNHNV and CDR2 YYDKDF (reference sequence). V was cut by 0 bases and J by 7 bases, with 15 bases left in between. CDR3 length: 15 amino acids. CDR3 protein: CATSRDRVGGRGYTF. The CDR3, as DNA: TGTGCCACCAGCAGAGACAGGGTGGGAGGCCGTGGCTACACCTTC.

J is TRBJ2-7 and V is TRBV11-3, with TRBD2 matching over 8 bases. The CDR3 contains 16 residues. J lost 7 bases, V lost 2 bases, and 13 bases had no gene match. In germline, CDR1 is SGHNT, CDR2 YENEEA. CDR3 DNA: TGTGCCAGCAGCTTAACTATCGGACGGGAGGGCGAAGAGCAGTACTTC. This codes for CASSLTIGREGEEQYF.

The rearrangement links TRBV19 to TRBJ1-1; D possibly corresponds to TRBD1 (6 bases). V lost 10 bases and J lost 2, with 26 bases in between. Germline V gene sequence: CDR1 LNHDA, CDR2 SQIVND (reference sequence). The length of the CDR3 is 17 residues. Here the CDR3 reads CATTIGGAEKINTEAFF. CDR3 sequence (DNA): TGTGCCACCACTATCGGGGGGGCTGAGAAAATTAACACTGAAGCTTTCTTT.

The V gene is TRBV27, the J gene TRBJ2-5; the match to TRBD2 covers 7 bases. The DNA end lines up better with TRBJ2-7; the J call may be wrong. The germline V gene encodes CDR1 MNHEY and CDR2 SMNVEV (reference sequence). The CDR3 extends over 14 amino acids. The DNA of the CDR3 is TGTGCCAGCAGGTGGACTAGTCTCGCCTACGAGCAGTACTTC. Protein product: CASRWTSLAYEQYF.

This chain joins TRBV2 and TRBJ2-1, with unresolved D. Germline assignment: CDR1 SNHLY and CDR2 FYNNEI. V gave up 7 bases and J gave up 4 bases, with 11 bases separating them. CDR3 length: 13 amino acids. CDR3 sequence reads: CASNLRAYNEQFF. CDR3 bases: TGTGCCAGCAACCTCAGAGCGTACAATGAGCAGTTCTTC.

The V and J genes are TRBV5-8 and TRBJ1-4; D is ambiguous. The CDR3 extends over 17 amino acids. V gave up 0 bases and J gave up 7 bases, with 19 bases separating them. From germline, CDR1 is SGHTS and CDR2 YDEGEE. CDR3 protein: CASSLGSTIPAAEKLFF. CDR3 bases: TGTGCCAGCAGCTTGGGTTCAACGATCCCCGCGGCTGAAAAACTGTTTTTT.

The chain recombines TRBV10-3 with TRBJ1-5; D is unresolved. The CDR3 has 12 residues. The V gene lost 10 bases and the J gene lost 1 base, with 8 bases spanning the gap. Germline V gene lookup returns CDR1 ENHRY and CDR2 SYGVKD. The CDR3 loop reads CASDNSNQPQHF. CDR3 coding DNA: TGTGCCAGCGATAACAGCAATCAGCCCCAGCATTTT.

The V and J genes are TRBV5-1 and TRBJ1-2; D not certain. Trimming pared 2 bases from V and 8 bases from J, leaving 13 bases between. Germline loops: CDR1 SGHRS, CDR2 YFSETQ. The CDR3 loop spans 13 amino acids. The CDR3 DNA is TGCGCCAGCAGCTTTCGGGGTTTTGGCGGCTACACCTTC. It is translated as CASSFRGFGGYTF.

This clone appeared once. The CDR3, as DNA: TGTGCCAGTAGTATAGAGGCGGGGAATCAGCCCCAGCATTTT. Translated, it gives CASSIEAGNQPQHF. The rearrangement joins TRBV19 to TRBJ1-5; D remains ambiguous. With 0 bases removed from V and 4 bases from J, the gap between germline ends came to 7 bases. The CDR3 spans 14 residues. The germline CDR1 and CDR2 sequences are LNHDA and SQIVND (reference sequence).

CDR3 in amino acids: CAYHRGQETQYF. CDR3 nucleotides: TGTGCCTACCACCGGGGACAAGAGACCCAGTACTTC. The chain couples TRBV5-6 to TRBJ2-5, with D maybe TRBD2 (5 bases). V shed 10 bases and J shed 2 bases, with 12 bases lying between them. The CDR3 runs to 12 residues. CDR1 and CDR2 from the germline V gene are SGHDT and YYEEEE.

The table lists this clone with many counts. The chain combines TRBV2 with TRBJ1-2, with D perhaps TRBD1 (6 bases). This CDR3 has 13 amino acids. Germline CDR1 reads SNHLY; CDR2 reads FYNNEI. The V end was cut by 9 bases, the J end by 8 bases, with 19 bases between. The chain's CDR3 is CARKPTGSRGYTF. The CDR3 bases are TGTGCCAGAAAACCGACAGGTTCGAGGGGCTACACCTTC. Full variable domain (rest looked up from reference TRBV2 and TRBJ1-2): EPEVTQTPSHQVTQMGQEVILRCVPISNHLYFYWYRQILGQKVEFLVSFYNNEISEKSEIFDDQFSVERPDGSNFTLKIRSTKLEDSAMYFCARKPTGSRGYTFGSGTRLTVV.

The V call is TRBV10-2, the J call TRBJ1-2; D is perhaps TRBD1 (6 bases). CDR3 length: 13 residues. Between the trimmed V and J ends, which lost 7 bases and 4 bases, there was a span of 13 bases. The V gene's germline CDR1 is WSHSY and CDR2 SAAADI. The CDR3 region has the DNA TGCGCCAGCACTACAGGGACGGGCTATGGCTACACCTTC. Protein product: CASTTGTGYGYTF.

This clone was recorded a few times. The chain uses TRBV19 and TRBJ1-1, with D maybe TRBD1 (5 bases). The germline V gene has CDR1 LNHDA and CDR2 SQIVND (reference sequence). The ends were cut back, 4 bases at V and 7 bases at J, with 7 bases in the middle. CDR3 length: 11 amino acids. The CDR3 nucleotides read TGTGCCAGTAGTAACGGGGGTGAAGCTTTCTTT. Residues: CASSNGGEAFF.